This T cell receptor beta chain was identified in a study of blood T cell repertoires in COVID-19. In the study overall: The cDNA or gDNA used as material had been derived from T cells, B-cell-depleted T cells, or PBMCs.

Here immunoSEQ multiplex PCR was the method, and the copy in TCRdb shows in-frame clones only, minus some. The top ten hold more than 15% of the sample, which has around 140,000 clones, 85% to 90% seen once. The V gene end was trimmed by 0 bases and the J gene end by 4 bases; junction bases not matched to a gene: 20. The germline CDR1 and CDR2 sequences are WNHNN and SYGVQD (reference sequence). The CDR3 loop spans 22 amino acids. This sequence originates from a man between 45 and 60 years old with active or convalescent COVID-19. The sequencing sample was made of peripheral blood. This sequence joins TRBV10-1 and TRBJ2-1; 11 nucleotides line up with TRBD2. Here the CDR3 reads CASSESLGGVSLAGGQYNEQFF. The CDR3 DNA is TGCGCCAGCAGTGAGTCGCTTGGTGGTGTGTCCTTAGCGGGAGGGCAATACAATGAGCAGTTCTTC.